Sequencing of this T cell receptor beta chain was carried out in a study of blood T cell repertoires in COVID-19. Measured with immunoSEQ multiplex PCR; TCRdb has only the in-frame clones, and not every one. The data hold about 210,000 clones, with 86% observed a single time. Material: PBMCs or T cells enriched from blood (not recorded which). This sequence was found in a man aged 35 to 55 with acute COVID-19.

The CDR3: CASSQDSSQGGVKGQFF. CDR3 in DNA: TGTGCCAGCAGCCAAGACTCTTCACAGGGGGGGGTTAAAGGGCAGTTCTTC. V gene TRBV4-2 combines with J gene TRBJ2-1, with a weak D call TRBD1 (8 bases). V lost 0 bases, J lost 12 bases, and 24 bases lay in between. CDR1 is LGHNA, CDR2 YNFKEQ, per germline. This CDR3 spans 17 amino acids.